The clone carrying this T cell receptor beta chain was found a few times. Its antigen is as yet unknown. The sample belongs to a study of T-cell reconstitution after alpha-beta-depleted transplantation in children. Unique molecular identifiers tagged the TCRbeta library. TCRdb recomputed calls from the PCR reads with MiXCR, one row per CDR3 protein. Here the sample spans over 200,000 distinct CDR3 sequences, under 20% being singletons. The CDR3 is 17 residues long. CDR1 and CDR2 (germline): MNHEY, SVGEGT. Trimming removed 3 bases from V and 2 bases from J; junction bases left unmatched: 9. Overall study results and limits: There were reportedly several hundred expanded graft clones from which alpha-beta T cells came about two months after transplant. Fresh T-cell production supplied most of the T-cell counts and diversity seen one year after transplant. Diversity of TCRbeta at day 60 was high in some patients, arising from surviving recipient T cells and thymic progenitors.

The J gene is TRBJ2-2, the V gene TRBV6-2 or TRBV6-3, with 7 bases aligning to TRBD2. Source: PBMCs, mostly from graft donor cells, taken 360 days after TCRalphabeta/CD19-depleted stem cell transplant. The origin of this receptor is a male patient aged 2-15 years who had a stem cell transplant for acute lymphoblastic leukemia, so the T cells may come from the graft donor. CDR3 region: CASSYSPSGDNTGELFF. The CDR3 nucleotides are TGTGCCAGCAGTTATTCCCCTAGCGGTGACAACACCGGGGAGCTGTTTTTT.